These 8 T cell receptor beta chains originate from one sample sequenced in a study of shared clonotypes between healthy human individuals. This table comes from immunoSEQ multiplex PCR, and its TCRdb copy is limited to in-frame clones, with some not included. The data show fewer than 600,000 clones, just over 75% seen once. Sequenced input: PBMCs. The source is a woman aged 40 to 49 in good health. Some clones in this sample may be carry-over from other donors' samples.

This clone was detected many times. The chain recombines TRBV7-2 with TRBJ2-2; D not certain. Germline CDR1 reads SGHTA; CDR2 reads FQGNSA. The germline V and J ends were trimmed by 5 bases and 6 bases, with 16 bases remaining between them. The CDR3 has 15 amino acids. The CDR3 loop reads CASSKEVGSPGELFF. The CDR3 nucleotides read TGTGCCAGCAGCAAAGAGGTGGGCTCGCCCGGGGAGCTGTTTTTT.

The chain has TRBV28 and TRBJ1-2, with 8 positions matching TRBD1. CDR3 length equals 14 residues. Germline-derived CDR1 and CDR2 are MDHEN and SYDVKM. With V trimmed by 6 bases and J by 4 bases, 7 bases remained unmatched. CDR3 sequence: CASRETGAGYGYTF. In nucleotides, the CDR3 is TGTGCCAGCAGGGAGACAGGGGCAGGCTATGGCTACACCTTC.

Written as DNA, the CDR3 is TGTGCCAGTAGTATCAGGACGGATCTGGGCTACACCTTC. Protein: CASSIRTDLGYTF. This rearrangement joins TRBV19 to TRBJ1-2; D uncertain. The CDR3 sequence is 13 residues long. V shed 3 bases and J shed 8 bases, with 13 bases lying between them. Per germline, CDR1 LNHDA and CDR2 SQIVND (reference sequence).

The chain carries TRBV5-1 and TRBJ1-1; D remains ambiguous. Germline-derived CDR1 and CDR2 are SGHRS and YFSETQ. The CDR3 is 12 amino acids. Trimming took 4 bases from V and 1 from J, leaving 5 bases between them. Written as DNA, the CDR3 is TGCGCCAGCAGCGACCCGAACACTGAAGCTTTCTTT. Amino acid sequence: CASSDPNTEAFF.

The J gene is TRBJ2-1, the V gene TRBV30; D tentatively reads TRBD1 or TRBD2 (5 bases each). The CDR3 has 13 amino acids. The germline CDR1 and CDR2 sequences are GTSNPN and SVGIG (reference sequence). The germline V and J ends were trimmed by 4 bases and 6 bases, with 13 bases remaining between them. DNA of the CDR3: TGTGCCTGGACCGTACGTGGGGGCAATGAGCAGTTCTTC. Residues: CAWTVRGGNEQFF.

This clone was counted a few times. This rearrangement joins TRBV2 to TRBJ1-1, with TRBD1 as a possible D gene (5 bases). V dropped 7 bases and J dropped 7 bases, with 16 bases sitting between them. This CDR3 has 13 amino acids. Germline CDR1 and CDR2: SNHLY and FYNNEI. The CDR3 loop is CASIPDGDSEAFF. As DNA, the CDR3 is TGTGCCAGCATCCCCGATGGAGACAGTGAAGCTTTCTTT.

Here the CDR3 DNA reads TGTGCCTATATGAACAGGGTTTCCTACGAGCAGTACTTC. This encodes CAYMNRVSYEQYF. V usage is TRBV30 and J usage is TRBJ2-7; TRBD1 might be the D (6 bases). Looked up from germline, CDR1 is GTSNPN and CDR2 is SVGIG (reference sequence). There are 13 residues in the CDR3. V shed 7 bases and J shed 1 base, with 14 bases lying between them. The full variable domain, rest sourced from reference TRBV30 and TRBJ2-7, is SQTIHQWPATLVQPVGSPLSLECTVEGTSNPNLYWYRQAAGRGLQLLFYSVGIGQISSEVPQNLSASRPQDRQFILSSKKLLLSDSGFYLCAYMNRVSYEQYFGPGTRLTVT.

This clone was seen a single time. The chain joins TRBV10-3 to TRBJ2-5; 8 bases align to TRBD2. The length of the CDR3 is 13 residues. V lost 10 bases and J lost 2; bases outside the gene matches: 6. Germline V gene lookup returns CDR1 ENHRY and CDR2 SYGVKD. The CDR3 spells CATEAGAQETQYF. CDR3 DNA sequence: TGTGCCACCGAAGCGGGAGCACAAGAGACCCAGTACTTC.